The 8 T cell receptor beta chains below come from one sample, sequenced in a study of blood T cell repertoires in COVID-19. The table came from immunoSEQ multiplex PCR; TCRdb's copy has only in-frame clones and leaves some out. The repertoire holds 280,000 or so clones, 85% seen once, with around 2.5% in the top ten. Material for sequencing was PBMCs or T cells enriched from blood (not recorded which). Receptor source: a woman in her forties or fifties who had recovered from COVID-19.

The chain joins TRBV19 to TRBJ2-6, with D uncertain. CDR3 length: 14 residues. CDR1 is LNHDA and CDR2 is SQIVND in the germline V gene (reference sequence). V was clipped by 7 bases and J by 2 bases, with 9 bases between them. CDR3 bases: TGTGCCAGTACCCCACAGCCTGGGGCCAACGTCCTGACTTTC. Its translation is CASTPQPGANVLTF.

The chain carries TRBV28 and TRBJ2-3, with 8 bases that match TRBD1. Germline values: CDR1 MDHEN, CDR2 SYDVKM. Losses at the gene ends were 6 bases for V and 4 bases for J; bases not matched to a gene: 12. The CDR3 length is 16 residues. In DNA, the CDR3 is TGTGCCAGCAGCCGTGGACAGGGTGGTCCTCCAGATACGCAGTATTTT. It encodes CASSRGQGGPPDTQYF.

V is TRBV9 and J is TRBJ2-1; 7 nucleotides agree with TRBD2. From germline, CDR1 is SGDLS and CDR2 YYNGEE. J lost 4 bases, V lost 2 bases, and 12 bases had no gene match. The CDR3 covers 17 residues. In nucleotides, the CDR3 is TGTGCCAGCAGCGTTAAACTAGCGAGAGACGTTTACAATGAGCAGTTCTTC. Translation gives CASSVKLARDVYNEQFF.

The chain combines TRBV5-1 with TRBJ2-7, with 8 bases aligning to TRBD2. The V segment lost 3 bases and the J segment 3 bases; nucleotides outside the gene matches: 14. The CDR3 totals 17 residues. The germline V gene encodes CDR1 SGHRS and CDR2 YFSETQ. The CDR3 is CASSSVASGAGGYEQYF. The CDR3 DNA reads as TGCGCCAGCAGCTCGGTCGCCTCGGGGGCGGGAGGCTACGAGCAGTACTTC.

J is TRBJ1-4 and V is TRBV30, with D maybe TRBD1 (6 bases). The ends were cut back, 1 base at V and 12 bases at J, with 12 bases in the middle. Per the germline V gene, CDR1 is GTSNPN and CDR2 is SVGIG (reference sequence). This CDR3 is built from 12 residues. The CDR3: CAWSGQGGELFF. The CDR3 nucleotides are TGTGCCTGGAGTGGTCAAGGGGGTGAACTGTTTTTT.

This rearrangement joins TRBV4-3 to TRBJ2-7; 10 positions agree with TRBD1. The V gene end was trimmed by 8 bases and the J gene end by 2 bases; junction bases not matched to a gene: 6. This CDR3 is built from 14 residues. Germline CDR1 and CDR2: LGHNA and YSLEER. CDR3 in DNA: TGCGCCAGCTTGTGCGGGACAGGGGCCTACGAGCAGTACTTC. This encodes CASLCGTGAYEQYF.

CDR3 region: CASSYADRLNTEAFF. CDR3 DNA: TGTGCCAGCAGTTACGCTGACAGATTAAACACTGAAGCTTTCTTT. The chain couples TRBV6-5 to TRBJ1-1; D is perhaps TRBD1 (5 bases). The CDR3 is 15 amino acids. Germline V CDR1 and CDR2: MNHEY, SVGAGI. Trimming took 2 bases from V and 2 from J, leaving 12 bases between them.

The CDR3 reads CASSDRGSYNEQYF. Here the CDR3 DNA reads TGTGCCAGCAGCGACAGGGGATCATACAACGAGCAGTACTTC. V usage is TRBV3-1 (or the pseudogene TRBV3-2) and J usage is TRBJ2-7, with TRBD1 matching 8 bases. The CDR3 consists of 14 residues. Per germline, CDR1 LGHDT and CDR2 YNNKEL (reference sequence). The J segment lost 5 bases and the V segment lost 5 bases, leaving 8 bases of the junction unmatched.